This T cell receptor (beta chain) was sequenced in a study of cytomegalovirus exposure and HLA in healthy donors (dated by TCRdb to between 2016 and 2019). Regarding the research as a whole: A later analysis indicated that the 120 or so validation repertoires were generated on the platform also employed for the 720 or so repertoires of the first cohort. To predict cytomegalovirus infection status, the study brought together high-throughput TCR immunosequencing, statistical association of individual TCRs with disease status, and machine learning. A separate validation cohort of 100 to 150 different subjects was used in addition to the roughly 700-subject first cohort. The study aimed to test whether signatures of past pathogen exposure could be identified by cataloging public T cell receptors.

Receptor amplification or capture employed the immunoSEQ multiplex PCR assay. The source study handled its data this way. A statistical classification framework was developed to diagnose cytomegalovirus status using the catalog of TCR beta chain sequences. TCRdb limited this immuneACCESS table to in-frame rearrangements with V and J called. A share of clones is missing; checked studies link under half to unresolved V genes, and the rest is unexplained. D and trimming were read from the DNA, whereas the V and J calls and clone size are those reported in that table. For this sample there are hundreds of thousands of clones; more than 80% appear just once. About 0.8% of the sample is in the top ten clones. Separate from the approximately 700-subject first cohort, the validation cohort of roughly 130 subjects was the group to which the donors belonged. On this clone: This receptor's antigen is unknown. Per-nucleotide qualities are absent, and no much larger clonotype sits a single base away.

After removal of 1 base from V and 6 bases from J, the junction retains 4 bases not matched to a gene. The CDR3 measures 15 amino acids from cysteine to phenylalanine. This entry keeps only the CDR3 DNA: 45 bases, framed from base 1. In the germline V gene, CDR1 corresponds to SGHDN and CDR2 to FVKESK. Here is what the overall study found, with its caveats: The classifier was reported to diagnose cytomegalovirus status with high specificity and sensitivity in both the original cohort and the validation cohort. It was suggested by the authors that the approach could potentially be generalized to other disease states and immunological phenotypes. All 120 or so repertoires were used to score co-occurrence in the validation cohort in a later analysis, because that analysis had no HLA typing for the cohort. The study gave a list of about 150 TCR beta chains associated with cytomegalovirus. Across donors, most TCR sequences were observed very rarely, whereas some public TCRs were present in many individuals. Three of the identified cytomegalovirus-associated TCR beta chains were confirmed in vitro to be specific for cytomegalovirus antigens. A later analysis found that TCRs clustered in the first cohort also tended to co-occur in the approximately 120 validation repertoires, with 94% of cluster scores above 0.

Sequences were obtained from PBMCs. The receptor comes from a woman under 30 in good health and CMV-seronegative. The sequence links TRBV14 to TRBJ2-2; TRBD2 aligns with 8 central bases. The nucleotides read TGTGCCAGCAGCCAAGTTAACGGGAGGGCCGGGGAGCTGTTTTTT. Its protein is CASSQVNGRAGELFF.